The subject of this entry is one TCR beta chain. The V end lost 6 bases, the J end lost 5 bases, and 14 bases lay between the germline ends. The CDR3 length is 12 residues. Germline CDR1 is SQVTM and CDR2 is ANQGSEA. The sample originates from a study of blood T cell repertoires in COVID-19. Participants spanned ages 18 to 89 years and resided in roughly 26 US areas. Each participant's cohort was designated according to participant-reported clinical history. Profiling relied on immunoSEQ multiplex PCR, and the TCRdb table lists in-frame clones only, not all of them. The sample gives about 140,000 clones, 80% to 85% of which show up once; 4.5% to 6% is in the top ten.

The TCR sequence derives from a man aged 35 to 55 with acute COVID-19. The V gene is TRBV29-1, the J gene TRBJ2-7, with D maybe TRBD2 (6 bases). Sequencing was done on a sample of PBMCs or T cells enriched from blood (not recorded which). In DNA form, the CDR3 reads TGCAGCGTAGGAGGGAGTAAGAACGAGCAGTACTTC. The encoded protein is CSVGGSKNEQYF.